A single sample is the source of the 16 T cell receptor beta chains below, sequenced in a study of CD8+CD57+ T cells in acquired aplastic anemia. Genomic DNA templated the TCR beta VDJ and CDR3 profiling. MiXCR, applied by TCRdb to the reads, yields one record per CDR3 protein. The sample contains about 190,000 distinct CDR3 sequences, less than 65% of which appear only once. Sequenced input: sorted CD4+, CD8+, or CD8+CD57+ T cells (not recorded which) from PBMCs. The receptors were sampled from a human donor with severe aplastic anemia or a healthy control (not recorded which).

The chain couples TRBV5-4 to TRBJ2-7; D unclear. The CDR3 extends over 14 amino acids. Trimming shortened V by 0 bases and J by 2 bases, and 9 bases separated the two germline ends. Germline V gives CDR1 SGHNT, CDR2 YYREEE (reference sequence). For the CDR3, the DNA is TGTGCCAGCAGCTTGGCCATCCACACCTACGAGCAGTACTTC. Translation: CASSLAIHTYEQYF.

This clonotype was recorded only once. The chain joins TRBV7-2 to TRBJ1-6; D not resolved. CDR1 and CDR2 from the germline V gene are SGHTA and FQGNSA. The CDR3 is 12 amino acids. V was trimmed by 5 bases and J by 7 bases, leaving 6 bases between them. CDR3 residues: CASSDQNSPLHF. The CDR3 nucleotides are TGTGCCAGCAGCGACCAGAATTCACCCCTCCACTTT.

The chain is built from TRBV7-6 and TRBJ2-3; 9 bases are a match to TRBD2. CDR3 length: 15 amino acids. V trimming: 1 base; J trimming: 4 bases; junction bases outside the gene matches: 3. CDR1 and CDR2 (germline): SGHVS, FNYEAQ. The CDR3 loop reads CASSLVAGAADTQYF. In DNA, the CDR3 is TGTGCCAGCAGCTTAGTAGCGGGGGCGGCAGATACGCAGTATTTT.

This chain links TRBV29-1 with TRBJ2-2; 7 nucleotides align to TRBD1. The CDR3 extends over 15 amino acids. V shed 2 bases, J shed 4 bases, and the junction held 7 bases outside the gene matches. Germline V lookup: CDR1 SQVTM, CDR2 ANQGSEA. The CDR3 DNA reads TGCAGCGTTGAACAGACAGGGTTCGTCACCGGGGAGCTGTTTTTT. Translation gives CSVEQTGFVTGELFF.

The chain recombines TRBV20-1 with TRBJ1-3, with 8 bases aligning to TRBD1. The V gene end was trimmed by 4 bases and the J gene end by 7 bases; junction bases not matched to a gene: 6. The germline gives CDR1 DFQATT, CDR2 SNEGSKA (reference sequence). CDR3 length: 13 residues. The CDR3 sequence: CSATTGESNTIYF. In DNA form, the CDR3 reads TGCAGTGCTACGACAGGGGAGTCGAACACCATATATTTT.

The sample holds a few counts of this clonotype. V is TRBV20-1 and J is TRBJ1-6; 7 bases agree with TRBD1. This CDR3 spans 13 amino acids. V lost 6 bases and J lost 7; bases outside the gene matches: 6. The germline CDR1 and CDR2 sequences are DFQATT and SNEGSKA (reference sequence). This CDR3 reads CSAFTGVNSPLHF. The CDR3 region has the DNA TGCAGTGCATTCACAGGGGTCAATTCACCCCTCCACTTT.

A note on this clonotype: Its ends do not fully match the called genes, so a read error is possible. The chain has TRBV20-1 and TRBJ2-5, with 9 bases matching TRBD2. This CDR3 spans 15 amino acids. Germline V gene sequence: CDR1 DFQATT, CDR2 SNEGSKA (reference sequence). In nucleotides, the CDR3 is TGCAGTGCTAGAGATCCTAGCGGGAACGGAGAGGCCCAGTACTTC. It yields the protein CSARDPSGNGEAQYF.

The chain couples TRBV7-9 to TRBJ1-2; 8 nucleotides line up with TRBD1. Germline trimming cut 2 bases from V and 8 bases from J; bases unmatched to any gene: 10. CDR3 length equals 15 residues. The germline CDR1 and CDR2 sequences are SEHNR and FQNEAQ (reference sequence). The CDR3 nucleotides are TGTGCCAGCAGCTTAACGGAACAGGGGGTTTCGGGCTACACCTTC. Protein: CASSLTEQGVSGYTF.

This clonotype was seen ten or more times. The chain is built from TRBV27 and TRBJ2-1; D gene uncertain. The V gene lost 2 bases and the J gene lost 4 bases, with 15 bases spanning the gap. CDR1 is MNHEY, CDR2 SMNVEV, per germline (reference sequence). The CDR3 covers 16 residues. The CDR3 DNA follows: TGTGCCAGCAGTTTAGGTCTAGGCCCCCCTTACAATGAGCAGTTCTTC. Translation gives CASSLGLGPPYNEQFF.

This chain connects TRBV7-2 to TRBJ2-1; no reliable D call. Trimming took 0 bases from V and 0 from J, leaving 12 bases between them. CDR1 is SGHTA, CDR2 FQGNSA, per germline. This CDR3 spans 17 amino acids. The CDR3 DNA reads TGTGCCAGCAGCTTAGCGTTTTCTAGTGCCTCCTACAATGAGCAGTTCTTC. Translation: CASSLAFSSASYNEQFF.

This clonotype occurred a few times. This CDR3 reads CATSRDPTGNYGYTF. CDR3 in DNA: TGTGCCACCAGCAGAGATCCAACAGGGAACTATGGCTACACCTTC. The chain combines TRBV15 with TRBJ1-2; D possibly corresponds to TRBD1 (6 bases). Trimming stripped 0 bases from V and 2 bases from J, with 10 bases between. This CDR3 comprises 15 residues. CDR1 and CDR2 (germline): LNHNV, YYDKDF (reference sequence).

The genes are TRBV2 and TRBJ2-1; the D call may be TRBD1 or TRBD2 (5 bases each). In germline, CDR1 is SNHLY, CDR2 FYNNEI. The CDR3 runs to 15 residues. V was shortened by 4 bases and J by 3 bases, with 13 bases between the two germline ends. Here the CDR3 reads CASSGGAGDYNEQFF. CDR3 sequence (DNA): TGTGCCAGCAGTGGAGGGGCCGGGGACTACAATGAGCAGTTCTTC.

This clonotype was seen repeatedly, ten times or more. CDR3 nucleotide sequence: TGTGCCAGCAGTGGTTGGGGGGGTAGGGAAGCTTTCTTT. Translating it yields CASSGWGGREAFF. This chain joins TRBV2 and TRBJ1-1, with D maybe TRBD1 (5 bases). This CDR3 comprises 13 residues. Trimming pared 4 bases from V and 8 bases from J, leaving 14 bases between. Germline-derived CDR1 and CDR2 are SNHLY and FYNNEI.

This clonotype was detected only a few times. The chain joins TRBV28 to TRBJ2-7; D might be TRBD2 (5 bases). Per the germline V gene, CDR1 is MDHEN and CDR2 is SYDVKM. The CDR3 spans 16 residues. V shed 5 bases and J shed 3 bases, with 20 bases lying between them. The CDR3 spells CASSPPTTIRFYEQYF. The CDR3 nucleotides are TGTGCCAGCAGTCCGCCTACGACTATTCGGTTCTACGAGCAGTACTTC.

Comments on this clonotype: Relative to the germline gene, one junction end is altered; a read error may explain this. The rearrangement joins TRBV7-3 to TRBJ2-1; D may be TRBD1 (6 bases). Germline V gene sequence: CDR1 SGHTA, CDR2 FQGTGA. The CDR3 runs to 13 residues. This CDR3 reads CAGSLDSYNEQLF. In DNA, the CDR3 is TGTGCCGGCAGCTTGGACAGCTACAATGAGCAGTTATTC.

The chain recombines TRBV29-1 with TRBJ2-3; D not certain. V shed 4 bases and J shed 2 bases, with 13 bases lying between them. Germline V gene sequence: CDR1 SQVTM, CDR2 ANQGSEA. CDR3 length: 14 residues. This CDR3 reads CSVGSGLLTDTQYF. The DNA for the CDR3 is TGCAGCGTTGGCTCAGGCCTCCTCACAGATACGCAGTATTTT.